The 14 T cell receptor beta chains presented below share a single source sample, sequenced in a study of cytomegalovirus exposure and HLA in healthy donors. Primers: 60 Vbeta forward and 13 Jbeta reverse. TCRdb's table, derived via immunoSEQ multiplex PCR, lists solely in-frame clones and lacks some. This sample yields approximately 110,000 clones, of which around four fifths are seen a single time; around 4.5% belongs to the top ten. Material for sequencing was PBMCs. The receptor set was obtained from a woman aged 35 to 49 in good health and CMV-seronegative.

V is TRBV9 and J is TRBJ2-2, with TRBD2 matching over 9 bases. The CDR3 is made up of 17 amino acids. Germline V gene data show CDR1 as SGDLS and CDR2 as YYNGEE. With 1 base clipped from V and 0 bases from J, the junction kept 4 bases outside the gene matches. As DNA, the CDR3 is TGTGCCAGCAGCGTAACAGCGGGGGGCGCGAACACCGGGGAGCTGTTTTTT. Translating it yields CASSVTAGGANTGELFF.

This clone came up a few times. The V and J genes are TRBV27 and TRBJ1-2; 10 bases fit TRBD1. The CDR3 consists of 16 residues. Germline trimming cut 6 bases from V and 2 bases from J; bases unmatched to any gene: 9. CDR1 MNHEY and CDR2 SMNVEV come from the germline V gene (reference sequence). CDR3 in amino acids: CASSSSWTGGNYGYTF. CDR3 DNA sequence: TGTGCCAGCAGCTCGTCTTGGACAGGGGGAAACTATGGCTACACCTTC.

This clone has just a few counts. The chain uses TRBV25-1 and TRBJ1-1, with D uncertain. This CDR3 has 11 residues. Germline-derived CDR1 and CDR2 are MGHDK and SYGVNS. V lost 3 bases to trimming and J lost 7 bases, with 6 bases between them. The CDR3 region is CASSEGSEAFF. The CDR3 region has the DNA TGTGCCAGCAGTGAGGGGAGTGAAGCTTTCTTT.

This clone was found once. DNA of the CDR3: TGTGCCAGCAGCTTAACGGGTGGCGGGATTAACACCGGGGAGCTGTTTTTT. This encodes CASSLTGGGINTGELFF. The rearrangement uses TRBV7-3 and TRBJ2-2; maybe TRBD2 (6 bases). This CDR3 is 17 amino acids long. CDR1 and CDR2 from the germline V gene are SGHTA and FQGTGA. Trimming pared 0 bases from V and 2 bases from J, leaving 13 bases between.

CDR3 loop: CASSPNGGVTQYF. CDR3 DNA sequence: TGTGCCAGCTCTCCAAACGGGGGGGTGACCCAGTACTTC. The rearrangement uses TRBV18 and TRBJ2-5; 8 bases map to TRBD2. In germline, CDR1 is KGHSH, CDR2 LQKENI. V lost 6 bases, J lost 7 bases, and 7 bases stayed unmatched. The CDR3 is made up of 13 amino acids.

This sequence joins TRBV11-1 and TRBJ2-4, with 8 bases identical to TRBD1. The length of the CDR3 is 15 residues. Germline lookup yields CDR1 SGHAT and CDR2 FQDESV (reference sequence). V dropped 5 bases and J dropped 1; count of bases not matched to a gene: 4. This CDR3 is CASSPDREAKNIQYF. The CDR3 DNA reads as TGTGCCAGCAGCCCGGACAGGGAGGCCAAAAACATTCAGTACTTC.

The CDR3 here is CASSFGTGWRAFF. The CDR3 region has the DNA TGTGCCAGCAGCTTTGGGACAGGGTGGCGTGCTTTCTTT. The chain employs TRBV5-6 and TRBJ1-1; 9 bases map to TRBD1. J was trimmed by 11 bases and V by 2 bases; bases with no gene match: 7. The CDR3 spans 13 residues. In germline, CDR1 is SGHDT, CDR2 YYEEEE. The full variable domain, its missing parts supplied by reference TRBV5-6 and TRBJ1-1, is DAGVTQSPTHLIKTRGQQVTLRCSPKSGHDTVSWYQQALGQGPQFIFQYYEEEERQRGNFPDRFSGHQFPNYSSELNVNALLLGDSALYLCASSFGTGWRAFFGQGTRLTVV.

The CDR3: CASLPEIPGGYTF. Here the CDR3 DNA reads TGTGCCAGCCTGCCCGAAATACCGGGGGGCTACACCTTC. The rearrangement links TRBV2 to TRBJ1-2; no clear D gene. Germline V gene data show CDR1 as SNHLY and CDR2 as FYNNEI. There are 13 residues in the CDR3. Trimming pared 8 bases from V and 8 bases from J, leaving 18 bases between.

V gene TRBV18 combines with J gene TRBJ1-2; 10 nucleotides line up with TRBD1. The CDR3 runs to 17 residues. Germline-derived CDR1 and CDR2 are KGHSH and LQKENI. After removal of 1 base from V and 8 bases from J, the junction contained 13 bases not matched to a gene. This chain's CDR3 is CASSPRRIGTGEYGYTF. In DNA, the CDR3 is TGTGCCAGCTCACCACGGCGAATCGGGACAGGGGAGTACGGCTACACCTTC.

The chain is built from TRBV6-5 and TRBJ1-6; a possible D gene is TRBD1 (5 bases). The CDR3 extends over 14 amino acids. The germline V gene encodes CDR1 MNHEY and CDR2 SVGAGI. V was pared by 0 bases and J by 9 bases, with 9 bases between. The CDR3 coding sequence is TGTGCCAGCAGTTACTCGGGGGGTCTTTCACCCCTCCACTTT. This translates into CASSYSGGLSPLHF.

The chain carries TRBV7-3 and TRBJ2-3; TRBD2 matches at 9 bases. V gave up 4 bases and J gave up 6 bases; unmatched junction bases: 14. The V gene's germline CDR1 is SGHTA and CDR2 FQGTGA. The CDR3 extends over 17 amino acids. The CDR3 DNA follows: TGTGCCAGCAGCTCCATTCCTGGCGGGGGGGTCGGGGATACGCAGTATTTT. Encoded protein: CASSSIPGGGVGDTQYF.

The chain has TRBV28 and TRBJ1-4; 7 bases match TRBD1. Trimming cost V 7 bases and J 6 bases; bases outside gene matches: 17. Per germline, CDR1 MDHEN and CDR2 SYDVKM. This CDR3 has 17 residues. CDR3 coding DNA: TGTGCCAGCACTCCGACCTCAGGGGGAACCTACTATGAAAAACTGTTTTTT. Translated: CASTPTSGGTYYEKLFF.

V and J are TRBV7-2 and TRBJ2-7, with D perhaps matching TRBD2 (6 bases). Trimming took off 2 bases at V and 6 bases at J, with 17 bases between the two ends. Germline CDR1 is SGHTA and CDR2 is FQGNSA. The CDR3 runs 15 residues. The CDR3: CASSLLPTGVSEQYF. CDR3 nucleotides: TGTGCCAGCAGCTTACTCCCAACGGGAGTTTCCGAGCAGTACTTC.

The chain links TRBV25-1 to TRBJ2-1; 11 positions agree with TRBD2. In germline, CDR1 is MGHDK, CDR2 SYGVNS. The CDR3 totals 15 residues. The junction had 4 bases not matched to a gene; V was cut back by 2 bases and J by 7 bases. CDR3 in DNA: TGTGCCAGCAGTGAAACTAGCGGGAGCAGAAATGAGCAGTTCTTC. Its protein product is CASSETSGSRNEQFF. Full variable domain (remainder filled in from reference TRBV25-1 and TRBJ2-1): EADIYQTPRYLVIGTGKKITLECSQTMGHDKMYWYQQDPGMELHLIHYSYGVNSTEKGDLSSESTVSRIRTEHFPLTLESARPSHTSQYLCASSETSGSRNEQFFGPGTRLTVL.